This is a list of T cell receptor beta chains from one sample in a study of T-cell memory formation after mild COVID-19. TCRdb recomputed calls from the 5' RACE reads with MiXCR, one row per CDR3 protein. The top ten clones hold 3.5% to 4% of a sample with around 210,000 distinct CDR3 sequences, about 9.2% of them seen once. Sequenced material: PBMCs or a T cell subset sorted from them (not recorded which). These TCRs come from a man aged 18-30 years who had mild COVID-19 (a few samples of this study predate the infection). Cell type and time point are not known. The conserved cysteine and the conserved F or W are not part of the CDR3 here. Fields, in order: clone size, J gene, V gene, CDR3 protein. Only some rows state a clone size, as once, few, many or a class for expanded clones.

clone_size: NA; j_call: TRBJ2-1; v_call: TRBV7-9; cdr3_aa: ASSLDGGVNEQF
clone_size: NA; j_call: TRBJ2-3; v_call: TRBV19; cdr3_aa: ASSSSTRQPQY
clone_size: few; j_call: TRBJ2-2; v_call: TRBV12-3/TRBV12-4; cdr3_aa: ASSPYIAGELF
clone_size: NA; j_call: TRBJ1-4; v_call: TRBV7-2; cdr3_aa: ASSLEWGNEKLF
clone_size: NA; j_call: TRBJ1-2; v_call: TRBV11-2; cdr3_aa: ASSLETGANYGYT
clone_size: few; j_call: TRBJ2-1; v_call: TRBV7-2; cdr3_aa: ASSLSGLRYNEQF
clone_size: NA; j_call: TRBJ2-1; v_call: TRBV5-3; cdr3_aa: ARSSVQDLSYNEQF
clone_size: NA; j_call: TRBJ1-5; v_call: TRBV7-6; cdr3_aa: ASSLLGRGFNQPQH
clone_size: NA; j_call: TRBJ2-2; v_call: TRBV12-3/TRBV12-4; cdr3_aa: ASSLAAGELF
clone_size: NA; j_call: TRBJ1-4; v_call: TRBV18; cdr3_aa: ASSQRSDEKLF
clone_size: NA; j_call: TRBJ1-1; v_call: TRBV7-9; cdr3_aa: ASRQTGTGTEAF
clone_size: few; j_call: TRBJ2-4; v_call: TRBV19; cdr3_aa: ASSIVREVGIQY
clone_size: NA; j_call: TRBJ1-3; v_call: TRBV10-3; cdr3_aa: AITPQYSGNTIY
clone_size: NA; j_call: TRBJ2-2; v_call: TRBV4-2; cdr3_aa: ASSRGLAGGTGELF
clone_size: many; j_call: TRBJ2-5; v_call: TRBV11-2; cdr3_aa: ASRGPQETQY
clone_size: many; j_call: TRBJ1-2; v_call: TRBV7-9; cdr3_aa: ASSLNRGRTNYGYT
clone_size: NA; j_call: TRBJ2-7; v_call: TRBV29-1; cdr3_aa: SVRAASSYEQY
clone_size: many; j_call: TRBJ1-6; v_call: TRBV5-5; cdr3_aa: ASSSQGGRNSPLH
clone_size: few; j_call: TRBJ1-4; v_call: TRBV5-1; cdr3_aa: ASSLGQITNEKLF
clone_size: NA; j_call: TRBJ2-6; v_call: TRBV10-3; cdr3_aa: AISESAAGGVPGANVLT
clone_size: many; j_call: TRBJ2-4; v_call: TRBV7-2; cdr3_aa: ASSLATTGGFSIQY
clone_size: few; j_call: TRBJ2-1; v_call: TRBV9; cdr3_aa: ASSGRTGGNEQF
clone_size: few; j_call: TRBJ1-2; v_call: TRBV28; cdr3_aa: ATDATGFGRGYT
clone_size: few; j_call: TRBJ1-6; v_call: TRBV12-3/TRBV12-4; cdr3_aa: ASSPGLRLESYNSPLH
clone_size: few; j_call: TRBJ1-2; v_call: TRBV6-5; cdr3_aa: ASSYGGGFYGYT
clone_size: few; j_call: TRBJ1-2; v_call: TRBV5-6; cdr3_aa: ASSPSVRGVYGYT
clone_size: NA; j_call: TRBJ1-5; v_call: TRBV7-8; cdr3_aa: ASSTRDGGRPQH
clone_size: NA; j_call: TRBJ2-2; v_call: TRBV15; cdr3_aa: ATSRDVAGGLGELF
clone_size: NA; j_call: TRBJ2-2; v_call: TRBV12-3/TRBV12-4; cdr3_aa: ASSLGLVTTGELF